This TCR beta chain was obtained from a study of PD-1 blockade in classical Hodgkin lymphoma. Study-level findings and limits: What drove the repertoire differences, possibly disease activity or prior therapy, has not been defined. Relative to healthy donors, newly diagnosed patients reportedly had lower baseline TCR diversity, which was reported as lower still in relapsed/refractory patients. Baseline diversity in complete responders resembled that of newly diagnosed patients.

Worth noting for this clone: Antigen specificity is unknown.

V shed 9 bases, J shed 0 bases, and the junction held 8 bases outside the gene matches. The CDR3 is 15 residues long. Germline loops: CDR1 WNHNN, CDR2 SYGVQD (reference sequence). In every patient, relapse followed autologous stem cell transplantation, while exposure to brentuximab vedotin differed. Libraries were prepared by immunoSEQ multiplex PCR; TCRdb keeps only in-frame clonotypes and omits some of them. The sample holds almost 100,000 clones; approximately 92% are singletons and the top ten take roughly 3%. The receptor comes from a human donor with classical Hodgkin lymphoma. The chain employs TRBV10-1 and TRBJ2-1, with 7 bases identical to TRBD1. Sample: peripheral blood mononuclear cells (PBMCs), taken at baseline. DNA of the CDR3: TGCGCCAGGCCACTTGACAGGGACTCCTACAATGAGCAGTTCTTC. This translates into CARPLDRDSYNEQFF.